The 22 T cell receptor beta chains in this list originate from one sample, sequenced in a study of blood T cell repertoires in COVID-19. Sequencing used immunoSEQ multiplex PCR; TCRdb keeps in-frame clones, though not all of them. The sample has around 120,000 clones; roughly 84% are singletons. The sequencing input was peripheral blood. The receptor set was obtained from a human donor in a cohort sampled during active COVID-19.

The chain combines TRBV13 with TRBJ2-1; TRBD1 matches at 8 bases. V was pared by 6 bases and J by 0 bases, with 7 bases of the junction left unmatched. The CDR3 consists of 16 residues. CDR1 PRHDT and CDR2 FYEKMQ come from the germline V gene (reference sequence). CDR3 nucleotide sequence: TGTGCCAGCAGACGGAGACAGGGGAACTCCTACAATGAGCAGTTCTTC. This gives the protein CASRRRQGNSYNEQFF.

The chain combines TRBV5-1 with TRBJ2-5; D is perhaps TRBD1 (5 bases). Germline values: CDR1 SGHRS, CDR2 YFSETQ. V was trimmed by 3 bases and J by 1 base, leaving 16 bases between them. The CDR3 has 16 amino acids. The CDR3 loop is CASSSQPQGSQETQYF. CDR3 nucleotides: TGCGCCAGCAGCTCCCAACCCCAGGGTAGCCAAGAGACCCAGTACTTC.

This clone was recorded a few times. V usage is TRBV24-1 and J usage is TRBJ2-7, with D perhaps TRBD1 (6 bases). The germline V and J ends were trimmed by 6 bases and 5 bases, with 13 bases remaining between them. The CDR3 length is 13 residues. From germline, CDR1 is KGHDR and CDR2 SFDVKD. In DNA form, the CDR3 reads TGTGCCACCAGTTCACTCCAGGGGAACGAGCAGTACTTC. It translates to CATSSLQGNEQYF.

This clone was found once. The chain has TRBV2 and TRBJ2-7, with 9 bases fitting TRBD1. Germline assignment: CDR1 SNHLY and CDR2 FYNNEI. The CDR3 sequence is 15 residues long. Losses at the gene ends were 4 bases for V and 5 bases for J; bases not matched to a gene: 9. In DNA, the CDR3 is TGTGCCAGCAGTGGGGGACAGGGCGGTACGGACGAGCAGTACTTC. Translated: CASSGGQGGTDEQYF. The whole variable domain, remainder taken from reference TRBV2 and TRBJ2-7, is EPEVTQTPSHQVTQMGQEVILRCVPISNHLYFYWYRQILGQKVEFLVSFYNNEISEKSEIFDDQFSVERPDGSNFTLKIRSTKLEDSAMYFCASSGGQGGTDEQYFGPGTRLTVT.

This clone has a handful of counts. The CDR3 spells CASSVARDRGMFYGYTF. The CDR3 DNA reads as TGTGCCAGCAGCGTAGCCCGGGACAGGGGGATGTTCTATGGCTACACCTTC. The chain employs TRBV9 and TRBJ1-2; 11 bases match TRBD1. Germline-derived CDR1 and CDR2 are SGDLS and YYNGEE. V dropped 0 bases and J dropped 4; count of bases not matched to a gene: 8. The CDR3 extends over 17 amino acids.

The chain joins TRBV24-1 to TRBJ2-3; TRBD1 matches 11 bases. Losses at the gene ends were 4 bases for V and 5 bases for J; bases not matched to a gene: 4. This CDR3 region has 15 residues. Germline V gene sequence: CDR1 KGHDR, CDR2 SFDVKD. CDR3 region: CATSEPGQGGDTQYF. CDR3 sequence (DNA): TGTGCCACCAGTGAGCCGGGACAGGGGGGAGATACGCAGTATTTT.

The chain employs TRBV7-9 and TRBJ2-1; 10 nucleotides match TRBD2. The CDR3 has 19 residues. Germline loops: CDR1 SEHNR, CDR2 FQNEAQ (reference sequence). V lost 1 base and J lost 4; bases outside the gene matches: 13. DNA of the CDR3: TGTGCCAGCAGCTTAGGCCGGACTAGCGGTCCGGCGTCTTACAATGAGCAGTTCTTC. Amino acid sequence: CASSLGRTSGPASYNEQFF.

The chain joins TRBV5-6 to TRBJ2-5; TRBD2 matches at 11 bases. The V segment lost 4 bases and the J segment 4 bases; nucleotides outside the gene matches: 9. Germline V gene lookup returns CDR1 SGHDT and CDR2 YYEEEE. This CDR3 region has 16 residues. CDR3 residues: CASSGSELAGGETQYF. DNA for the CDR3: TGTGCCAGCAGCGGCTCAGAGCTAGCGGGAGGAGAGACCCAGTACTTC.

A single count supports this clone. The rearrangement uses TRBV5-1 and TRBJ1-3; perhaps TRBD1 as D (6 bases). Germline CDR1 reads SGHRS; CDR2 reads YFSETQ. V lost 1 base to trimming and J lost 0 bases, with 11 bases between them. The CDR3 sequence is 16 residues long. As DNA, the CDR3 is TGCGCCAGCAGCTTGTCAGGGGCGTACTCTGGAAACACCATATATTTT. Amino acids: CASSLSGAYSGNTIYF.

The CDR3 DNA is TGCAGTGCCCGACAGATCACTGAAGCTTTCTTT. Its protein is CSARQITEAFF. This sequence joins TRBV20-1 and TRBJ1-1; TRBD1 might be the D (5 bases). Between the trimmed V and J ends, which lost 6 bases and 4 bases, there was a span of 9 bases. CDR3 size: 11 residues. Germline V gene sequence: CDR1 DFQATT, CDR2 SNEGSKA (reference sequence).

V is TRBV5-4 and J is TRBJ2-1, with 7 bases that match TRBD1. This CDR3 is built from 16 residues. The V and J ends lost 4 bases and 4 bases, in that order; junction bases with no gene match: 11. Germline lookup yields CDR1 SGHNT and CDR2 YYREEE (reference sequence). The CDR3 bases are TGTGCCAGCAGCCTGTTGCTCACAGGGGATTACAATGAGCAGTTCTTC. Translating gives CASSLLLTGDYNEQFF.

V gene TRBV3-1 (or the pseudogene TRBV3-2) combines with J gene TRBJ2-3, with TRBD2 matching 8 bases. From germline, CDR1 is LGHDT and CDR2 YNNKEL (reference sequence). The CDR3 loop spans 15 amino acids. The V gene end was trimmed by 0 bases and the J gene end by 10 bases; junction bases not matched to a gene: 9. CDR3 nucleotides: TGTGCCAGCAGCCAAGAGGGGACTAGTTCAACCTCGCAGTATTTT. Translating it yields CASSQEGTSSTSQYF.

The chain joins TRBV7-5 to TRBJ2-7; no check of the table's D call, TRBD1, against the DNA was made. TRBV7-5 is a known pseudogene. The CDR3 contains 13 residues. The CDR3 nucleotides are TGTGTCAGAAGCTCAGGACAGAACTACGAGCAGTACTTC. Amino acids: CVRSSGQNYEQYF.

The chain has TRBV18 and TRBJ1-1; no reliable D call. The CDR3 loop spans 16 amino acids. The germline V gene encodes CDR1 KGHSH and CDR2 LQKENI. Between the trimmed V and J ends, which lost 3 bases and 2 bases, there was a span of 16 bases. The CDR3: CASSPIKAQINTEAFF. The CDR3 DNA sequence: TGTGCCAGCTCACCGATAAAGGCACAGATAAACACTGAAGCTTTCTTT. Drawing the rest from reference TRBV18 and TRBJ1-1, the complete variable domain is NAGVMQNPRHLVRRRGQEARLRCSPMKGHSHVYWYRQLPEEGLKFMVYLQKENIIDESGMPKERFSAEFPKEGPSILRIQQVVRGDSAAYFCASSPIKAQINTEAFFGQGTRLTVV.

This chain uses TRBV18 with TRBJ1-2, with a possible D match to TRBD1 (5 bases). V lost 4 bases to trimming and J lost 1 base, with 10 bases between them. Germline CDR1 and CDR2: KGHSH and LQKENI. This CDR3 comprises 14 residues. The CDR3 spells CASSLTGLNYGYTF. As DNA, the CDR3 is TGTGCCAGCTCACTTACAGGCCTTAACTATGGCTACACCTTC.

The J gene is TRBJ2-7, the V gene TRBV5-8, with TRBD2 as a possible D gene (5 bases). Trimming stripped 0 bases from V and 7 bases from J, with 14 bases between. This CDR3 comprises 14 residues. Germline CDR1 and CDR2: SGHTS and YDEGEE. The CDR3 is CASSLDRGIGEQYF. The CDR3 DNA reads TGTGCCAGCAGCTTGGATCGGGGTATAGGGGAGCAGTACTTC.

The chain recombines TRBV2 with TRBJ2-7; D might be TRBD2 (5 bases). CDR1 is SNHLY, CDR2 FYNNEI, per germline. V dropped 2 bases and J dropped 4 bases, with 15 bases sitting between them. The CDR3 is 15 residues long. The CDR3 protein is CASSESAQEGYEQYF. CDR3 DNA: TGTGCCAGCAGTGAATCAGCACAAGAGGGATACGAGCAGTACTTC. The variable domain in full, with the rest retrieved from reference TRBV2 and TRBJ2-7, is EPEVTQTPSHQVTQMGQEVILRCVPISNHLYFYWYRQILGQKVEFLVSFYNNEISEKSEIFDDQFSVERPDGSNFTLKIRSTKLEDSAMYFCASSESAQEGYEQYFGPGTRLTVT.

This chain connects TRBV9 to TRBJ2-7; D gene unclear. Germline values: CDR1 SGDLS, CDR2 YYNGEE. This CDR3 comprises 16 residues. V lost 0 bases and J 0 bases, leaving 13 bases between the germline ends. The CDR3 spells CASSVGGGSSSYEQYF. CDR3 DNA: TGTGCCAGCAGCGTAGGAGGCGGATCAAGCTCCTACGAGCAGTACTTC. The whole variable domain, remainder taken from reference TRBV9 and TRBJ2-7, is DSGVTQTPKHLITATGQRVTLRCSPRSGDLSVYWYQQSLDQGLQFLIQYYNGEERAKGNILERFSAQQFPDLHSELNLSSLELGDSALYFCASSVGGGSSSYEQYFGPGTRLTVT.

This chain uses TRBV13 with TRBJ2-7; 8 bases line up with TRBD2. The CDR3 spans 16 residues. Unmatched junction bases numbered 12, after V lost 5 bases and J lost 3 bases. Germline V gene data show CDR1 as PRHDT and CDR2 as FYEKMQ (reference sequence). DNA for the CDR3: TGTGCCAGCAGCGGGATGACCGGGACTAGTCGCTACGAGCAGTACTTC. This gives the protein CASSGMTGTSRYEQYF.

CDR3 bases: TGTGCCAGCAGCTTGGCCGGGACAGGGGTTAATTCACCCCTCCACTTT. Translated: CASSLAGTGVNSPLHF. This sequence joins TRBV5-5 and TRBJ1-6; 10 nucleotides align to TRBD1. Unmatched junction bases numbered 3, after V lost 0 bases and J lost 6 bases. Per the germline V gene, CDR1 is SGHKS and CDR2 is YYEKEE (reference sequence). CDR3 length: 16 residues.

V usage is TRBV6-5 and J usage is TRBJ2-5; D unresolved. The V end lost 7 bases, the J end lost 5 bases, and 8 bases lay between the germline ends. CDR3 length: 11 amino acids. Germline V CDR1 and CDR2: MNHEY, SVGAGI. CDR3 sequence (DNA): TGTGCCAGCACCCCACGGGAGACCCAGTACTTC. This sequence encodes CASTPRETQYF.

The V gene is TRBV28, the J gene TRBJ1-5; D is possibly TRBD1 (5 bases). Trimming shortened V by 6 bases and J by 6 bases, and 15 bases separated the two germline ends. Germline lookup yields CDR1 MDHEN and CDR2 SYDVKM. The CDR3 is made up of 14 amino acids. The CDR3 is CASRDRGSGQPQHF. The CDR3 DNA sequence: TGTGCCAGCAGGGATCGGGGGTCCGGTCAGCCCCAGCATTTT.